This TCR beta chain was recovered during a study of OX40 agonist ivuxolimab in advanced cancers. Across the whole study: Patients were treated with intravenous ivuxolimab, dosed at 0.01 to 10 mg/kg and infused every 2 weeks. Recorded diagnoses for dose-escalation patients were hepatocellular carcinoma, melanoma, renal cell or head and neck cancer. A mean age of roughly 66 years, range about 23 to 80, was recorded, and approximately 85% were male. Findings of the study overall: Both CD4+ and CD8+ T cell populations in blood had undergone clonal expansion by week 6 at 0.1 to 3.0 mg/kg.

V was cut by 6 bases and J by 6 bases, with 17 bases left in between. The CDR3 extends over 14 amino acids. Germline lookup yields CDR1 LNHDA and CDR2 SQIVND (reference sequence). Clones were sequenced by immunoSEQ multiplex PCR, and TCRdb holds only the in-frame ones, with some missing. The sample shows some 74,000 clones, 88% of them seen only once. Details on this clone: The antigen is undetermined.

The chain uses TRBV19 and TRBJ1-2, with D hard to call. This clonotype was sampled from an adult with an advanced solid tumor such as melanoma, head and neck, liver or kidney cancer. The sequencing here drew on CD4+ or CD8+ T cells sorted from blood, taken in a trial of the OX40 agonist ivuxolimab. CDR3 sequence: CASSNPAAGDGYTF. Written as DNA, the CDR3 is TGTGCCAGTAGCAACCCCGCTGCTGGAGATGGCTACACCTTC.